Following are 9 T cell receptor beta chains from one sample sequenced in a study of blood T cell repertoires in COVID-19. Clones were read by immunoSEQ multiplex PCR, and TCRdb kept only the in-frame ones, dropping some. Of approximately 210,000 clones in the sample, almost 90% were seen once. Sequenced input: PBMCs or T cells enriched from blood (not recorded which). The receptors originated from a woman aged 45 to 65 with acute COVID-19.

V gene TRBV7-2 combines with J gene TRBJ2-4; perhaps TRBD1 as D (6 bases). Trimming left V 10 bases short and J 1 base short, with 14 bases between. CDR3 length: 14 residues. Germline V gives CDR1 SGHTA, CDR2 FQGNSA. The CDR3 nucleotides read TGTGCCACTGCGACCCAGGGGGCCAAAAACATTCAGTACTTC. It yields the protein CATATQGAKNIQYF.

This clone has just one count. The V and J genes are TRBV6-5 and TRBJ2-3; D uncertain. The CDR3 is 12 residues long. Germline CDR1 and CDR2: MNHEY and SVGAGI. V was shortened by 5 bases and J by 3 bases, with 6 bases between the two germline ends. The CDR3 is CASSTKTDTQYF. The CDR3 bases are TGTGCCAGCAGTACAAAAACAGATACGCAGTATTTT.

A note on this clone: Other DNA sequences within the sample encode an identical CDR3. This sequence joins TRBV15 and TRBJ1-3, with D possibly matching TRBD1 (5 bases). The V and J ends lost 1 base and 2 bases respectively, with 9 bases between them. The CDR3 runs to 15 residues. Germline V gene data show CDR1 as LNHNV and CDR2 as YYDKDF (reference sequence). The CDR3 protein is CATSRVGGAGNTIYF. The CDR3 DNA reads as TGTGCCACCAGCAGAGTGGGGGGTGCTGGAAACACCATATATTTT.

The chain is built from TRBV4-1 and TRBJ1-4; no firm D call. With 0 bases removed from V and 8 bases from J, the gap between germline ends came to 7 bases. Germline V gene sequence: CDR1 MGHRA, CDR2 YSYEKL. CDR3 length equals 13 residues. In DNA form, the CDR3 reads TGCGCCAGCAGCCAAGAACCCGGGGAAAAACTGTTTTTT. This codes for CASSQEPGEKLFF.

The genes are TRBV25-1 and TRBJ1-2; D not certain. The CDR3 extends over 10 amino acids. V was cut by 9 bases and J by 2 bases, with 4 bases left in between. Germline V gives CDR1 MGHDK, CDR2 SYGVNS. CDR3 DNA sequence: TGTGCCAGTGAGAACTATGGCTACACCTTC. Translation gives CASENYGYTF.

The chain has TRBV15 and TRBJ2-1; D not certain. Germline V lookup: CDR1 LNHNV, CDR2 YYDKDF (reference sequence). V was pared by 0 bases and J by 0 bases, with 6 bases between. The CDR3 has 15 residues. CDR3 in DNA: TGTGCCACCAGCAGAGAGCGATTCTCCTACAATGAGCAGTTCTTC. Protein sequence: CATSRERFSYNEQFF.

The chain couples TRBV7-3 to TRBJ2-2; D is uncertain. The CDR3 totals 11 residues. Trimming took off 6 bases at V and 7 bases at J, with 6 bases between the two ends. Per the germline V gene, CDR1 is SGHTA and CDR2 is FQGTGA. The DNA of the CDR3 is TGTGCCAGCAGTTATAACGGGGAGCTGTTTTTT. Residues: CASSYNGELFF.

The V call is TRBV4-2, the J call TRBJ1-4, with TRBD1 matching 9 bases. There are 15 residues in the CDR3. Germline V CDR1 and CDR2: LGHNA, YNFKEQ. J lost 8 bases, V lost 4 bases, and 8 bases had no gene match. CDR3 coding DNA: TGTGCCAGCAGCCTACTGGGACAGGGTGACGAAAAACTGTTTTTT. This sequence encodes CASSLLGQGDEKLFF.

J is TRBJ2-3 and V is TRBV11-3; 10 positions match TRBD2. Germline V gene sequence: CDR1 SGHNT, CDR2 YENEEA. The CDR3 covers 15 residues. J gave up 6 bases and V 1 base, and 4 bases lay outside the gene matches. CDR3 sequence: CASSLGLAGVDTQYF. The CDR3 DNA reads as TGTGCCAGCAGCTTAGGGCTAGCGGGAGTTGATACGCAGTATTTT.